This TCR beta chain derives from a study of blood T cell repertoires in COVID-19. The overall study: COVID-19 samples from acute and convalescent phases originated in the United States, Italy and Spain. T cells, B-cell-depleted T cells, or PBMCs supplied cDNA or gDNA.

This clone is a singleton in its sample. The CDR3 is made up of 15 amino acids. Trimming pared 6 bases from V and 6 bases from J, leaving 18 bases between. Germline CDR1 reads MNHEY; CDR2 reads SVGAGI. Study processing details: For nucleated cells, counts were estimated from reference gene primer amplification. Measured with immunoSEQ multiplex PCR; TCRdb has only the in-frame clones, and not every one. The V and J calls and the clone size are those of that table, but D and trimming were determined from the DNA. The sample includes under 80,000 clones, 80% to 90% seen only once; the top ten take about 4.3%.

The sequence derives from a man between 45 and 60 years old with active COVID-19. The chain couples TRBV6-5 to TRBJ2-1, with D perhaps TRBD2 (7 bases). Source material: peripheral blood. The CDR3 DNA sequence: TGTGCCAGCAGCCGCGGATCGGGGGGCCCCAATGAGCAGTTCTTC. It yields the protein CASSRGSGGPNEQFF.